The 9 T cell receptor beta chains presented below share a single source sample, sequenced in a study of blood T cell repertoires in COVID-19. Sequencing used immunoSEQ multiplex PCR; TCRdb keeps in-frame clones, though not all of them. The table lists 380,000 or so clones, approximately 85% of them singletons. The sequencing sample was made of PBMCs or T cells enriched from blood (not recorded which). The receptors originated from a middle-aged woman with acute COVID-19.

CDR3 coding DNA: TGTGCCAGCAGCAGGACAGGGCAATTGAACACTGAAGCTTTCTTT. It specifies CASSRTGQLNTEAFF. This chain connects TRBV7-8 to TRBJ1-1, with 8 bases fitting TRBD1. CDR3 size: 15 residues. CDR1 SGHVS and CDR2 FQNEAQ come from the germline V gene. V gave up 5 bases and J gave up 0 bases; unmatched junction bases: 5.

About this clone: Without the conserved terminal phenylalanine or tryptophan, this CDR3 likely stems from a read error. The limits of the CDR3 on the DNA are not certain, so only TCRdb's listed CDR3 is given. The chain couples TRBV30 to TRBJ1-1; the table calls TRBD1, which could not be checked here. CDR1 GTSNPN and CDR2 SVGIG come from the germline V gene (reference sequence). The CDR3 adds up to 13 amino acids, both ends counted. This CDR3 is CAWRADRASKPSL.

The chain combines TRBV7-8 with TRBJ2-5; no firm D call. Trimming took off 2 bases at V and 4 bases at J, with 8 bases between the two ends. The CDR3 covers 13 residues. The V gene's germline CDR1 is SGHVS and CDR2 FQNEAQ. The CDR3 spells CASSLYGAETQYF. The CDR3 DNA follows: TGTGCCAGCAGCTTATACGGTGCAGAGACCCAGTACTTC.

This chain links TRBV10-2 with TRBJ1-2; TRBD1 agrees at 8 bases. Germline CDR1 WSHSY, CDR2 SAAADI. Germline trimming cut 1 base from V and 5 bases from J; bases unmatched to any gene: 6. The CDR3 has 15 amino acids. The CDR3 DNA is TGCGCCAGCAGTGAGTTACCAGGGGGCTGGTATGGCTACACCTTC. Encoded protein: CASSELPGGWYGYTF.

The chain employs TRBV5-1 and TRBJ1-2, with no clear D. The CDR3 consists of 14 residues. Germline V gene data show CDR1 as SGHRS and CDR2 as YFSETQ. Trimming pared 4 bases from V and 2 bases from J, leaving 12 bases between. CDR3 amino acids: CASSPAGQNYGYTF. For the CDR3, the DNA is TGCGCCAGCAGCCCTGCTGGGCAGAACTATGGCTACACCTTC.

The V gene is TRBV5-1, the J gene TRBJ2-6; no firm D call. CDR1 and CDR2 from the germline V gene are SGHRS and YFSETQ. Deletions cut 6 bases from V and 0 bases from J, with 7 bases between. The CDR3 has 14 amino acids. The CDR3 nucleotides are TGCGCCAGCACCTTCAACTCTGGGGCCAACGTCCTGACTTTC. Translation: CASTFNSGANVLTF.

The chain combines TRBV29-1 with TRBJ2-1; D is ambiguous. V lost 0 bases and J 7 bases, leaving 7 bases between the germline ends. This CDR3 region has 12 residues. The germline CDR1 and CDR2 sequences are SQVTM and ANQGSEA. The CDR3, as DNA: TGCAGCGTTGAAGATCAATTTAATGAGCAGTTCTTC. It specifies CSVEDQFNEQFF.

V gene TRBV24-1 combines with J gene TRBJ1-2; D not certain. Between the trimmed V and J ends, which lost 4 bases and 6 bases, there was a span of 8 bases. The CDR3 covers 12 residues. Per the germline V gene, CDR1 is KGHDR and CDR2 is SFDVKD. In nucleotides, the CDR3 is TGTGCCACCAGTGAGAGTACTGATGGCTACACCTTC. It translates to CATSESTDGYTF.

This clone was counted a few times. The V gene is TRBV25-1, the J gene TRBJ1-2, with 7 positions matching TRBD1. Germline CDR1 reads MGHDK; CDR2 reads SYGVNS. The CDR3 has 13 amino acids. With 10 bases clipped from V and 4 bases from J, the junction kept 9 bases outside the gene matches. The CDR3 region has the DNA TGTGCCACAGCTAGGGGGCATCTCTATGGCTACACCTTC. Amino acid sequence: CATARGHLYGYTF.